This T cell receptor beta chain was retrieved from a study of T cells in Graves' hyperthyroidism and ophthalmopathy. Background on the study: The initial diagnosis was the point when peripheral blood was collected, ahead of any treatment. Whole-study results and caveats: Blood also showed most of the thyroid clonotypes that were expanded above 0.001. Before onset, by a median of approximately 5.9 months, the model predicted ophthalmopathy.

Researchers amplified the TCR beta CDR3 regions from RNA transcripts. HTBI primers drove first-round RT-PCR of the TCR CDR3. One entry per CDR3 protein results from TCRdb running MiXCR on the multiplex PCR reads. Of more than 550,000 distinct CDR3 sequences in the sample, about 19% were seen once. Many counts were recorded for this clonotype. What it binds is unknown. A read error is possible here, since a much larger clone lies one base away. Between the trimmed V and J ends, which lost 6 bases and 0 bases, there was a span of 6 bases. This CDR3 contains 12 residues. Germline CDR1 reads SGDLS; CDR2 reads YYNGEE.

Input material: blood. The receptor comes from a woman aged 50 to 60 with Graves' hyperthyroidism that later progressed to Graves' ophthalmopathy. V and J are TRBV9 and TRBJ1-1; D ambiguous. CDR3 nucleotide sequence: TGTGCCAGCATCTTAATGAACACTGAAGCTTTCTTT. Its translation is CASILMNTEAFF.